The source of this T cell receptor beta chain is a study of OX40 agonist ivuxolimab in advanced cancers. The overall study: Clinicians treated patients with ivuxolimab, an agonistic anti-OX40 (CD134) antibody.

Patients with autoimmune history or systemic immunosuppression were excluded. Study results and limitations: The expanded peripheral T cells' antigen specificity was not determined. A proportion of nonresponders additionally exhibited low normalized T-cell clonal expansion.

TCRdb's copy holds only in-frame clones and misses some; the assay was immunoSEQ multiplex PCR. The sample includes about 37,000 clones, 70% to 85% of them seen just once. V was cut by 3 bases and J by 1 base, with 9 bases left in between. This CDR3 has 15 amino acids. Germline V CDR1 and CDR2: LGHNA, YSLEER. Concerning this clone itself: Its antigen is as yet unknown.

This specimen was CD4+ or CD8+ T cells sorted from blood, taken in a trial of the OX40 agonist ivuxolimab. The V call is TRBV4-3, the J call TRBJ1-4, with a possible D match to TRBD1 (6 bases). This sequence originates from an adult with an advanced solid tumor such as melanoma, head and neck, liver or kidney cancer. The CDR3 loop reads CASSHTQGTNEKLFF. The CDR3 region has the DNA TGCGCCAGCAGCCACACACAGGGAACTAATGAAAAACTGTTTTTT.